What follows describes a single T cell receptor (beta chain). All patients were treatment-naive before thyroid surgery. This CDR3 region has 16 residues. Germline CDR1 reads SGHNT; CDR2 reads YYREEE (reference sequence). V was shortened by 5 bases and J by 6 bases, with 23 bases between the two germline ends. TCRdb reprocessed the PCR reads via MiXCR. The sample lists approximately 24,000 clones; roughly 21% were seen once. This record belongs to a study of metastatic and nonmetastatic thyroid tumors. The clonotype was recovered from a male donor with papillary thyroid cancer or a benign thyroid nodule (not recorded which). Some clones in this sample may be carry-over from other donors' samples. The chain has TRBV5-4 and TRBJ1-2; TRBD1 might be the D (5 bases). What was sequenced was blood. CDR3 nucleotides: TGTGCCAGCAGGTCAGTACCCGGGACCCCAAAGGATGGCTACACCTTC. Translating gives CASRSVPGTPKDGYTF.